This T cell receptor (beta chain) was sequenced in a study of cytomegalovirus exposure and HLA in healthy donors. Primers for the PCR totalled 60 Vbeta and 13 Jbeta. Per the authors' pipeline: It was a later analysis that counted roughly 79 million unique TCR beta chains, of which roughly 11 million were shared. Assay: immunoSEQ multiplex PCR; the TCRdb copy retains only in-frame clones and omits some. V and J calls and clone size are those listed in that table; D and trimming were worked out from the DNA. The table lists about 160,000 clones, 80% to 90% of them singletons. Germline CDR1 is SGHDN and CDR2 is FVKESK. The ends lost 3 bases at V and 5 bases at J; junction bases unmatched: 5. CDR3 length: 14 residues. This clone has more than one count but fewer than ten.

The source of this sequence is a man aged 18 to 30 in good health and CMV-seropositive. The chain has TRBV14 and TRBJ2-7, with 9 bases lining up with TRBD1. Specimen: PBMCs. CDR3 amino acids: CASSQTGQGNEQYF. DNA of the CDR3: TGTGCCAGCAGCCAGACGGGACAGGGTAACGAGCAGTACTTC.